This is a list of T cell receptor beta chains from one sample in a study of cytomegalovirus exposure and HLA in healthy donors. Measured with immunoSEQ multiplex PCR; TCRdb has only the in-frame clones, and not every one. This repertoire shows around 130,000 clones, around 81% found once; its top ten account for around 2.2%. The sequencing sample was made of PBMCs. These TCRs come from a woman between 35 and 50 years old in good health and CMV-seronegative. The conserved cysteine and the conserved F or W are not part of the CDR3 here. Where a row states a size, it is once, few, many or the class of an expanded clone; other rows omit it.

CDR3	length	J	size	V
ASSRVGGSYNEQF	13	TRBJ2-1	-	TRBV6-1
ASGKTGGLNEKLF	13	TRBJ1-4	few	TRBV7-8
ASGRDRGGKLF	11	TRBJ2-2	once	TRBV2
ASKWGVRDQPQH	12	TRBJ1-5	-	TRBV28
ASSLTRGQGASYEQY	15	TRBJ2-7	-	TRBV28
ASSTLTARNTEAF	13	TRBJ1-1	few	TRBV19
ASSLDSYNEQF	11	TRBJ2-1	-	TRBV11-3
ASSRDRVIAGELF	13	TRBJ2-2	-	TRBV18
AWGQGVPYEQY	11	TRBJ2-7	-	TRBV30
ASSSTSDRGHGYT	13	TRBJ1-2	-	TRBV6-6
ASGLGTHTDTQY	12	TRBJ2-3	-	TRBV28
ASRSPVDRGH	10	TRBJ2-7	-	TRBV12-2
ASRYQTGSIPEAF	13	TRBJ1-1	few	TRBV28
ASRLTGYGYT	10	TRBJ1-2	-	TRBV2
ASSVAPLQETQY	12	TRBJ2-5	-	TRBV9
ASSTGQNNSPLH	12	TRBJ1-6	-	TRBV28